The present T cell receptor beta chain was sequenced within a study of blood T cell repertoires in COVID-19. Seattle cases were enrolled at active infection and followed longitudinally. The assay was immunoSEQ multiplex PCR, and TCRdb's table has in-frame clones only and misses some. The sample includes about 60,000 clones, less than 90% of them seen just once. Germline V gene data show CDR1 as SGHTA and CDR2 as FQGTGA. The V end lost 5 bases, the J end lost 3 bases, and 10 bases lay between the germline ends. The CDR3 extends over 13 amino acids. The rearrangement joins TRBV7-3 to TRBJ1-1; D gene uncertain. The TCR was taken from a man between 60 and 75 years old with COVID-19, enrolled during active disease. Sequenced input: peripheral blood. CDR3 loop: CASSTRGDTEAFF. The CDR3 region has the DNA TGTGCCAGCAGCACCCGGGGTGACACTGAAGCTTTCTTT.